The rows below give T cell receptor beta chains drawn from one sample of a study of T cells in localized non-small cell lung cancer. Profiled with immunoSEQ multiplex PCR; TCRdb holds only in-frame clones, not every one. The sample contains approximately 83,000 clones, about nine tenths of which appear only once. The source was PBMCs, collected before any cancer treatment. These receptors were collected from a woman aged 35-75 years with stage II squamous cell lung carcinoma. CDR3s include the opening cysteine and the closing phenylalanine or tryptophan. The D gene is left open where the match is weak. For some rows the clone size is stated as once, few or many, or as a class when expanded; others skip it.

>TRBJ1-1|TRBV19|TRBD1|-
CASSPRQGGNTEAFF
TGTGCCAGTAGTCCCAGACAGGGGGGTAACACTGAAGCTTTCTTT
>TRBJ1-2|TRBV9|-|-
CASSVVLGLGYGYTF
TGTGCCAGCAGCGTAGTGTTGGGGCTCGGATATGGCTACACCTTC
>TRBJ1-1|TRBV6-5|TRBD1|-
CASSPGTGTEAFF
TGTGCCAGCAGTCCCGGGACAGGTACTGAAGCTTTCTTT
>TRBJ2-5|TRBV5-8|-|-
CASSLAWGKTQYF
TGTGCCAGCAGCTTGGCTTGGGGAAAGACCCAGTACTTC
>TRBJ2-2|TRBV5-4|-|once
CASSPTVANTGELFF
TGTGCCAGCAGCCCGACAGTCGCGAACACCGGGGAGCTGTTTTTT
>TRBJ2-5|TRBV12-5|-|-
CASGPPSWQQETQYF
TGTGCTAGTGGCCCCCCTTCCTGGCAGCAAGAGACCCAGTACTTC
>TRBJ1-3|TRBV7-2|-|-
CASSQGVGNTIYF
TGTGCCAGCAGCCAGGGAGTCGGCAACACCATATATTTT
>TRBJ1-2|TRBV5-1|-|-
CASSLGVSGYGYTF
TGCGCCAGCAGCTTAGGGGTTTCTGGCTATGGCTACACCTTC
>TRBJ1-4|TRBV19|-|-
CASSTVPGRNEKLFF
TGTGCCAGTAGTACCGTCCCCGGACGCAATGAAAAACTGTTTTTT
>TRBJ2-2|TRBV12-5|-|-
CASGTAATTPGELFF
TGTGCTAGTGGGACAGCGGCGACAACACCGGGGGAGCTGTTTTTT
>TRBJ1-1|TRBV6-1|-|-
CASSSGTLKNTEAFF
TGTGCCAGCAGTTCCGGGACTCTTAAAAACACTGAAGCTTTCTTT
>TRBJ1-1|TRBV19|TRBD1|-
CASSTGQGMFTEAFF
TGTGCCAGTAGTACCGGACAGGGAATGTTCACTGAAGCTTTCTTT
>TRBJ1-2|TRBV7-8|TRBD1|few
CASSPHQGTGGRNGYTF
TGTGCCAGCAGCCCACATCAGGGGACAGGGGGCCGGAATGGCTACACCTTC
>TRBJ2-7|TRBV6-5|TRBD2|-
CASSYGTSGLYEQYF
TGTGCCAGCAGTTACGGGACTAGCGGCCTCTACGAGCAGTACTTC
>TRBJ1-2|TRBV19|-|-
CASSLRELYGYTF
TGTGCCAGTAGTCTCAGGGAACTCTATGGCTACACCTTC
>TRBJ2-1|TRBV4-1|TRBD2|-
CASSQAAGVGDEQFF
TGCGCCAGCAGCCAAGCCGCGGGAGTTGGCGATGAGCAGTTCTTC
>TRBJ1-5|TRBV30|-|-
CAWSRGSNQPQHF
TGTGCCTGGAGTAGGGGAAGCAATCAGCCCCAGCATTTT
>TRBJ1-2|TRBV28|-|-
CASSLRRAAGYTF
TGTGCCAGCAGTTTGCGGCGAGCTGCTGGCTACACCTTC
>TRBJ2-1|TRBV19|-|-
CASSPPGDAREQFF
TGTGCCAGTAGCCCCCCGGGGGACGCGAGGGAGCAGTTCTTC
>TRBJ1-1|TRBV28|-|once
CASCWTPNTEAFF
TGTGCCAGCTGTTGGACACCGAACACTGAAGCTTTCTTT
>TRBJ1-1|TRBV29-1|-|many
CSVEGRVHTEAFF
TGCAGCGTTGAGGGCAGGGTACACACTGAAGCTTTCTTT
>TRBJ2-3|TRBV4-2|TRBD1|few
CASSQEDRGFTDTQYF
TGTGCCAGCAGCCAGGAGGACAGGGGATTCACAGATACGCAGTATTTT